The next 23 T cell receptor beta chains were all read from a single sample in a study of T cell changes during pregnancy in multiple sclerosis. Sequenced by immunoSEQ multiplex PCR; TCRdb stores in-frame clones only, minus some. The sample includes about 72,000 clones, roughly 89% seen only once; the top ten take roughly 0.87%. The sample was peripheral blood, taken in the second trimester of pregnancy. These receptors all come from a female donor with multiple sclerosis, enrolled in a pregnancy study.

The chain combines TRBV4-1 with TRBJ2-1, with 11 bases aligning to TRBD2. The CDR3 runs to 15 residues. The junction had 8 bases not matched to a gene; V was cut back by 4 bases and J by 9 bases. Per the germline V gene, CDR1 is MGHRA and CDR2 is YSYEKL. CDR3 in amino acids: CASSPGPSGGTEQFF. CDR3 nucleotide sequence: TGCGCCAGCAGCCCGGGGCCTAGCGGGGGGACTGAGCAGTTCTTC.

This clone was observed a few times. This chain uses TRBV4-1 with TRBJ1-1; D not certain. The CDR3 runs 11 residues. Germline loops: CDR1 MGHRA, CDR2 YSYEKL. V gave up 3 bases and J gave up 10 bases, with 9 bases separating them. The chain's CDR3 is CASSQSDTAFF. CDR3 nucleotides: TGCGCCAGCAGCCAGTCCGACACAGCTTTCTTT.

This chain joins TRBV5-1 and TRBJ2-7, with TRBD1 matching 8 bases. CDR1 and CDR2 (germline): SGHRS, YFSETQ. V lost 7 bases to trimming and J lost 3 bases; unmatched junction nucleotides: 12. The CDR3 loop spans 15 amino acids. The CDR3 sequence: CASRDTRTGFYEQYF. Here the CDR3 DNA reads TGCGCCAGCCGAGACACAAGGACAGGGTTCTACGAGCAGTACTTC.

The chain carries TRBV25-1 and TRBJ1-6; D may be TRBD1 (5 bases). Germline loops: CDR1 MGHDK, CDR2 SYGVNS. Between the trimmed V and J ends, which lost 5 bases and 10 bases, there was a span of 12 bases. The CDR3 contains 13 residues. CDR3 region: CASSSRERSPLHF. Written as DNA, the CDR3 is TGTGCCAGCAGTTCCAGGGAACGATCACCCCTCCACTTT. The variable domain in full, completed from reference TRBV25-1 and TRBJ1-6, reads EADIYQTPRYLVIGTGKKITLECSQTMGHDKMYWYQQDPGMELHLIHYSYGVNSTEKGDLSSESTVSRIRTEHFPLTLESARPSHTSQYLCASSSRERSPLHFGNGTRLTVT.

This clone was seen a single time. The chain combines TRBV29-1 with TRBJ1-2, with a possible D match to TRBD1 (5 bases). The V gene's germline CDR1 is SQVTM and CDR2 ANQGSEA. The CDR3 covers 14 residues. V shed 2 bases and J shed 1 base, with 11 bases lying between them. CDR3 bases: TGCAGCGTTGAAAAATCAGGGAATAACTATGGCTACACCTTC. Its translation: CSVEKSGNNYGYTF.

The chain joins TRBV9 to TRBJ1-1; TRBD1 aligns across 10 bases. J was trimmed by 3 bases and V by 10 bases; bases with no gene match: 15. In germline, CDR1 is SGDLS, CDR2 YYNGEE. The CDR3 is 16 amino acids. CDR3 sequence: CASDSLGTGDYTEAFF. DNA for the CDR3: TGTGCCTCCGACTCACTCGGGACAGGGGATTACACTGAAGCTTTCTTT.

This rearrangement joins TRBV29-1 to TRBJ1-2; D remains unclear. Germline values: CDR1 SQVTM, CDR2 ANQGSEA. Trimming stripped 6 bases from V and 8 bases from J, with 19 bases between. The CDR3 covers 13 residues. The CDR3, as DNA: TGCAGCGTACTCCACCTTGATGGGCAGGGCTACACCTTC. As protein: CSVLHLDGQGYTF.

This clone was recorded once. This chain links TRBV6-1 with TRBJ2-2; D ambiguous. The ends were cut back, 3 bases at V and 5 bases at J, with 7 bases in the middle. The CDR3 is 13 residues long. Germline CDR1 MNHNS, CDR2 SASEGT. The CDR3 is CASSEFGTGELFF. The DNA of the CDR3 is TGTGCCAGCAGTGAGTTCGGGACCGGGGAGCTGTTTTTT.

The J gene is TRBJ2-3, the V gene TRBV6-1; a weak D match, TRBD1 (6 bases). This CDR3 is 15 amino acids long. Per the germline V gene, CDR1 is MNHNS and CDR2 is SASEGT. Trimming took off 6 bases at V and 4 bases at J, with 17 bases between the two ends. The CDR3 DNA is TGTGCCAGCAGCCGGACGAGGGGGAAATCAGATACGCAGTATTTT. Encoded protein: CASSRTRGKSDTQYF.

CDR3 sequence reads: CASSRDRGSEAFF. The CDR3 region has the DNA TGTGCCAGCAGTCGGGACAGGGGGTCTGAAGCTTTCTTT. This chain connects TRBV2 to TRBJ1-1, with TRBD1 matching over 11 bases. V lost 5 bases and J lost 6; bases outside the gene matches: 2. The germline V gene has CDR1 SNHLY and CDR2 FYNNEI. The CDR3 totals 13 residues.

This CDR3 is CASRAGLAGRCEQYF. DNA for the CDR3: TGTGCCAGCAGGGCGGGACTAGCGGGGAGGTGCGAGCAGTACTTC. The V call is TRBV21-1, the J call TRBJ2-7; the table's D gene call, TRBD2, was not cross checked with the DNA. TRBV21-1 is an annotated pseudogene. CDR3 size: 15 residues.

This sequence joins TRBV27 and TRBJ2-5; the D gene is possibly TRBD2 (5 bases). Germline V lookup: CDR1 MNHEY, CDR2 SMNVEV (reference sequence). With 5 bases removed from V and 5 bases from J, the gap between germline ends came to 18 bases. The CDR3 length is 15 residues. CDR3 region: CASSPYSRTGETQYF. Here the CDR3 DNA reads TGTGCCAGCAGTCCTTACTCCCGTACGGGGGAGACCCAGTACTTC.

Only one count was recorded for this clone. The V and J genes are TRBV18 and TRBJ2-3, with D maybe TRBD1 (5 bases). The germline gives CDR1 KGHSH, CDR2 LQKENI. The CDR3 length is 14 residues. V lost 5 bases and J 4 bases, leaving 13 bases between the germline ends. The CDR3 DNA reads as TGTGCCAGCTCAGGCAGAAAGGGGCCAGATACGCAGTATTTT. It specifies CASSGRKGPDTQYF.

The chain carries TRBV9 and TRBJ2-3; 9 bases line up with TRBD2. CDR1 is SGDLS and CDR2 is YYNGEE in the germline V gene. This CDR3 has 15 amino acids. J gave up 0 bases and V 3 bases, and 2 bases lay outside the gene matches. The CDR3 sequence is CASSALAGSTDTQYF. The CDR3, as DNA: TGTGCCAGCAGCGCCCTAGCGGGGAGCACAGATACGCAGTATTTT.

The CDR3 sequence is CASSRQGSEQYF. In DNA, the CDR3 is TGTGCCAGCTCACGTCAGGGTAGCGAGCAGTACTTC. The chain joins TRBV18 to TRBJ2-7, with D possibly TRBD1 on 5 matching bases. Germline CDR1 and CDR2: KGHSH and LQKENI. The CDR3 length is 12 residues. V lost 4 bases, J lost 6 bases, and 10 bases lay in between.

In DNA form, the CDR3 reads TGTGCCAGTAGTCCGCCCCGGGACATCTTCATGAACACTGAAGCTTTCTTT. This translates into CASSPPRDIFMNTEAFF. The rearrangement links TRBV19 to TRBJ1-1, with D possibly being TRBD1 (6 bases). The V and J ends lost 5 bases and 0 bases respectively, with 19 bases between them. The CDR3 sequence is 17 residues long. Per germline, CDR1 LNHDA and CDR2 SQIVND (reference sequence). The whole variable domain, remainder taken from reference TRBV19 and TRBJ1-1, is DGGITQSPKYLFRKEGQNVTLSCEQNLNHDAMYWYRQDPGQGLRLIYYSQIVNDFQKGDIAEGYSVSREKKESFPLTVTSAQKNPTAFYLCASSPPRDIFMNTEAFFGQGTRLTVV.

The chain employs TRBV7-2 and TRBJ2-3; D is uncertain. Trimming took off 5 bases at V and 6 bases at J, with 15 bases between the two ends. Per the germline V gene, CDR1 is SGHTA and CDR2 is FQGNSA. The CDR3 length is 14 residues. CDR3 loop: CASSPRSPVDTQYF. CDR3 DNA sequence: TGTGCCAGCAGCCCCAGGTCCCCCGTGGATACGCAGTATTTT.

This chain joins TRBV27 and TRBJ2-1; D perhaps matches TRBD2 (6 bases). Germline-derived CDR1 and CDR2 are MNHEY and SMNVEV (reference sequence). V dropped 5 bases and J dropped 13 bases, with 21 bases sitting between them. This CDR3 is 14 amino acids long. The CDR3 loop is CASSQWEASVGQFF. The DNA for the CDR3 is TGTGCCAGCAGTCAATGGGAGGCTTCTGTGGGTCAGTTCTTC.

The chain uses TRBV7-9 and TRBJ2-2; a possible D gene is TRBD2 (6 bases). This CDR3 comprises 17 residues. Per germline, CDR1 SEHNR and CDR2 FQNEAQ (reference sequence). V dropped 0 bases and J dropped 6 bases, with 17 bases sitting between them. The DNA of the CDR3 is TGTGCCAGCAGCTTAGCCTCGGGACTGGGAATCCCCGGGGAGCTGTTTTTT. Translating it yields CASSLASGLGIPGELFF.

This chain uses TRBV6-6 with TRBJ2-7, with TRBD2 matching over 8 bases. The germline CDR1 and CDR2 sequences are MNHNY and SVGAGI (reference sequence). CDR3 length: 16 residues. With 3 bases clipped from V and 1 base from J, the junction kept 8 bases outside the gene matches. The CDR3 sequence is CASSYQTGGLSYEQYF. DNA for the CDR3: TGTGCCAGCAGTTATCAAACGGGGGGGCTTTCCTACGAGCAGTACTTC.

This rearrangement joins TRBV9 to TRBJ2-7; TRBD1 matches 8 bases. The V gene end was trimmed by 3 bases and the J gene end by 2 bases; junction bases not matched to a gene: 4. Germline assignment: CDR1 SGDLS and CDR2 YYNGEE. CDR3 size: 14 residues. CDR3 nucleotide sequence: TGTGCCAGCAGCGGGGGGACAGGTCCCTACGAGCAGTACTTC. It is translated as CASSGGTGPYEQYF.

The rearrangement links TRBV4-3 to TRBJ1-2, with 7 bases matching TRBD1. V lost 0 bases to trimming and J lost 5 bases; unmatched junction nucleotides: 9. The CDR3 has 16 amino acids. Germline CDR1 is LGHNA and CDR2 is YSLEER. The DNA for the CDR3 is TGCGCCAGCAGCCAAGATTTGACAGGGCAACTATATGGCTACACCTTC. Encoded protein: CASSQDLTGQLYGYTF.

The genes are TRBV10-3 and TRBJ1-5, with TRBD1 matching 12 bases. This CDR3 comprises 16 residues. V lost 1 base to trimming and J lost 6 bases; unmatched junction nucleotides: 4. Germline-derived CDR1 and CDR2 are ENHRY and SYGVKD. The CDR3 DNA reads TGTGCCATCAGTGAGTTCGGGACAGGGGGCATTCAGCCCCAGCATTTT. Translation: CAISEFGTGGIQPQHF.